This section outlines one T cell receptor (beta chain) sequence together with its context. This record belongs to a study of tumor-infiltrating lymphocytes in primary liver carcinoma. V lost 6 bases and J lost 13; bases outside the gene matches: 17. The germline V gene encodes CDR1 SGHAT and CDR2 FQNNGV. This CDR3 spans 15 amino acids. Production of TCR beta cDNA used approximately 0.55 ug total RNA together with a constant-region primer. Amplification in three nested multiplex PCR rounds with slightly modified ARM-PCR gave rise to TCR beta libraries. Each of the first two PCR rounds ran nine to ten cycles with TRBV1-TRBV30 forward and C-beta reverse primers. TCRdb reanalysed the multiplex PCR reads using MiXCR and keeps one entry per CDR3 protein. This table has about 78,000 distinct CDR3 sequences, 71% appearing once. The tissue used was unsorted bulk material of about 20-33 mg. RNA and DNA were co-extracted from it with the AllPrep DNA/RNA mini kit.

This chain joins TRBV11-2 and TRBJ2-1; 8 bases line up with TRBD1. The material sequenced was liver tumor tissue from sampling region 4. This sample's subset: tumor region T4, right-lateral pole. The TCR sequence derives from a woman aged 55-69 years with primary liver carcinoma and hepatitis B virus infection. Written as DNA, the CDR3 is TGTGCCAGCAGTTTCGACAGGGGAAAGGGTAATGGCCAGTTCTTC. It translates to CASSFDRGKGNGQFF.